A single T cell receptor beta chain is shown here with its context. Its antigen is unidentified. This sample is drawn from a study of T cell responses to AZD1222 COVID-19 vaccine. The ends lost 5 bases at V and 3 bases at J; junction bases unmatched: 11. The CDR3 loop spans 16 amino acids. Germline loops: CDR1 SGHTA, CDR2 FQGTGA. Some clones are missing from TCRdb's copy, which holds only in-frame ones; the method was immunoSEQ multiplex PCR. The sample holds about 270,000 clones; around 92% are singletons and the top ten take less than 0.65%. General study results and limits: Targets within unmutated variant regions were reportedly found for nearly half of spike-specific TCRs.

Sequencing was performed on peripheral blood, taken 28 days after the second AZD1222 dose. The rearrangement joins TRBV7-3 to TRBJ1-2; TRBD1 matches 8 bases. This clonotype was sampled from an adult who received the AZD1222 COVID-19 vaccine. The CDR3 region is CASSLGQGEGDYGYTF. The CDR3, as DNA: TGTGCCAGCAGCCTAGGACAGGGAGAAGGAGACTATGGCTACACCTTC.